This TCR beta chain appears in the sequencing data of a study of blood T cell repertoires in COVID-19. This clone occurred a few times. In the same sample, other DNA sequences code for this CDR3. In the original processing: Reference gene primers were amplified, and this amplification served to estimate nucleated cell counts. Libraries were prepared by immunoSEQ multiplex PCR; TCRdb keeps only in-frame clonotypes and omits some of them. From that table come the V and J calls and clone size; the DNA was used to work out D and trimming. The sample consists of some 210,000 clones, about 89% of them appearing once. Sequencing input: peripheral blood. This TCR was sampled from a middle-aged woman with acute or convalescent COVID-19.

The CDR3, as DNA: TGTGCCAGCTCTAGGGGGGGGGATACGCAGTATTTT. This codes for CASSRGGDTQYF. The chain couples TRBV12-3 or TRBV12-4 to TRBJ2-3, with D tentatively TRBD2 (7 bases). The length of the CDR3 is 12 residues. V shed 8 bases and J shed 6 bases, with 12 bases lying between them.